This is a list of T cell receptor beta chains from one sample in a study of T cells in Graves' hyperthyroidism and ophthalmopathy. TCRdb re-analysed the multiplex PCR reads in MiXCR, keeping a single row per CDR3 protein. The data show 400,000 or so distinct CDR3 sequences, roughly an eighth seen once. The sequenced material came from blood. The receptor set was obtained from a man aged 45-60 years with Graves' ophthalmopathy. Both conserved end residues are part of each CDR3. D genes are given only for firm matches. Size values are once, few and many counts, or a class for expanded clones, and some rows have none.

J gene	D gene	clone size	V gene	CDR3 protein	CDR3 DNA
TRBJ2-3	TRBD2	many	TRBV29-1	CSVNSGRALADTQYF	TGCAGCGTAAATAGCGGGAGGGCCCTCGCAGATACGCAGTATTTT
TRBJ1-2	TRBD1	few	TRBV12-3/TRBV12-4	CASRLRSTGDSSGYTF	TGTGCCAGCAGGTTACGCTCGACAGGGGATTCTAGTGGCTACACCTTC
TRBJ2-1	NA	many	TRBV5-1	CASSGRGGLSYNEQFF	TGCGCCAGCAGCGGCAGGGGGGGATTGTCCTACAATGAGCAGTTCTTC
TRBJ2-7	NA	NA	TRBV6-1	CASSERGRDSSREQYF	TGTGCCAGCAGTGAAAGGGGCCGGGACTCCAGCCGGGAGCAGTACTTC
TRBJ2-1	TRBD2	many	TRBV12-3/TRBV12-4	CASSQAGPQFF	TGTGCCAGCAGTCAAGCGGGACCACAGTTCTTC
TRBJ2-7	TRBD1	many	TRBV5-1	CASRDPGQGFYEQYF	TGCGCCAGCAGGGACCCGGGACAGGGATTCTACGAGCAGTACTTC
TRBJ2-3	TRBD2	NA	TRBV15	CAVPTSGDLNTQYF	TGTGCCGTGCCGACTAGCGGGGACCTAAATACGCAGTATTTT
TRBJ2-5	TRBD2	many	TRBV9	CASSRAGVTQETQYF	TGTGCCAGCAGCAGAGCGGGGGTGACACAAGAGACCCAGTACTTC
TRBJ2-7	TRBD1	few	TRBV19	CASSIGTDDEQYF	TGTGCCAGTAGTATTGGGACAGACGACGAGCAGTACTTC
TRBJ2-3	TRBD2	few	TRBV29-1	CSVEGALAGGTDTQYF	TGCAGCGTTGAAGGGGCGCTAGCGGGAGGCACAGATACGCAGTATTTT
TRBJ2-7	NA	many	TRBV5-1	CASRTGQGGYEQYF	TGCGCCAGCAGGACTGGGCAGGGGGGCTACGAGCAGTACTTC
TRBJ2-5	TRBD2	many	TRBV2	CASSGAGTRAETQYF	TGTGCCAGCAGTGGCGCCGGGACTAGGGCAGAGACCCAGTACTTC
TRBJ1-1	NA	many	TRBV12-3/TRBV12-4	CASSFYGAADTEAFF	TGTGCCAGCAGTTTTTACGGGGCAGCGGACACTGAAGCTTTCTTT
TRBJ1-1	NA	many	TRBV5-1	CASSLGTGSGDTEAFF	TGCGCCAGCAGCTTGGGAACAGGTTCTGGGGACACTGAAGCTTTCTTT
TRBJ1-2	NA	NA	TRBV6-1	CASNENTAQTSYGYTF	TGTGCCAGCAATGAAAATACGGCCCAGACTTCCTATGGCTACACCTTC
TRBJ2-7	NA	few	TRBV5-1	CASSVPSERADSYEQYF	TGCGCCAGCAGCGTCCCCTCCGAGCGGGCGGACTCCTACGAGCAGTACTTC
TRBJ2-7	NA	many	TRBV20-1	CSARDYTGIGYEQYF	TGCAGTGCTAGAGACTACACTGGGATCGGCTACGAGCAGTACTTC